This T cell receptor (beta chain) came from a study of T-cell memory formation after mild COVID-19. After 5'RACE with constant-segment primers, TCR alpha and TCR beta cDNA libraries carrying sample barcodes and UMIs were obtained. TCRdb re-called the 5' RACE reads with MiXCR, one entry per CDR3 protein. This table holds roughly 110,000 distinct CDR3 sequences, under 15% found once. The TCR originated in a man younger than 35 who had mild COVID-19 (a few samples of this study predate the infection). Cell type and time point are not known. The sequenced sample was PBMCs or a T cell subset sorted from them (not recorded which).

CDR3 in DNA: TGCAGCGTTGAAGATCGTTCCGGACAGGCGGCTGGAAACACCATATATTTT. As protein: CSVEDRSGQAAGNTIYF. The V and J genes are TRBV29-1 and TRBJ1-3; 7 nucleotides match TRBD1. The CDR3 consists of 17 residues. CDR1 is SQVTM, CDR2 ANQGSEA, per germline. V lost 0 bases to trimming and J lost 2 bases; unmatched junction nucleotides: 10.